Here is one T cell receptor (beta chain) with its context. Per the study methods: Reference gene primer amplification yielded estimated nucleated cell counts. Measured with immunoSEQ multiplex PCR; TCRdb has only the in-frame clones, and not every one. V, J and clone size were drawn from that table, and D and trimming were deduced from the DNA. The profile shows roughly 250,000 clones, 80% to 90% of them singletons. Per germline, CDR1 SGHAT and CDR2 FQNNGV. The CDR3 extends over 15 amino acids. The V segment lost 5 bases and the J segment 3 bases; nucleotides outside the gene matches: 6. This sample stems from a study of blood T cell repertoires in COVID-19.

Material: PBMCs or T cells enriched from blood (not recorded which). This receptor was taken from a woman under 40 with acute COVID-19. This chain links TRBV11-2 with TRBJ2-5, with 10 bases identical to TRBD2. In nucleotides, the CDR3 is TGTGCCAGCAGCCCCCACACTAGCGGGGAAGAGACCCAGTACTTC. Protein sequence: CASSPHTSGEETQYF.